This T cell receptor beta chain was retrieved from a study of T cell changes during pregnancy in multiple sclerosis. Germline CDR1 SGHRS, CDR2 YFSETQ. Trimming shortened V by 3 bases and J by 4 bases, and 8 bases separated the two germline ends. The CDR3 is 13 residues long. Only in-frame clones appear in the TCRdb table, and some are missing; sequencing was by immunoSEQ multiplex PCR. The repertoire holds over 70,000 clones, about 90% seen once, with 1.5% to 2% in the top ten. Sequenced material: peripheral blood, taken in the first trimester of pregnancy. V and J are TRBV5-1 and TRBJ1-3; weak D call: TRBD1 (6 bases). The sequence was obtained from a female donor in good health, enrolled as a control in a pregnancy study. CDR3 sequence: CASSSDRGNTIYF. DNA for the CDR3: TGCGCCAGCAGCTCGGACAGAGGAAACACCATATATTTT.